These 31 T cell receptor beta chains were all obtained from the same sample, sequenced in a study of cytomegalovirus exposure and HLA in healthy donors. Researchers ran the PCR with 60 Vbeta and 13 Jbeta primers. Only in-frame clones appear in the TCRdb table, and some are missing; sequencing was by immunoSEQ multiplex PCR. The sample includes 100,000 to 150,000 clones, about 72% seen only once; the top ten take about 1.5%. Material for sequencing was PBMCs. These receptors were obtained from a female donor in good health and CMV-seronegative.

The chain uses TRBV5-1 and TRBJ2-2; D is perhaps TRBD2 (5 bases). This CDR3 contains 14 residues. Germline V gene lookup returns CDR1 SGHRS and CDR2 YFSETQ. The ends were cut back, 4 bases at V and 4 bases at J, with 11 bases in the middle. The chain's CDR3 is CASSSLEGTGELFF. The CDR3 DNA reads TGCGCCAGCAGCAGCCTCGAGGGCACCGGGGAGCTGTTTTTT.

The V gene is TRBV7-6, the J gene TRBJ2-1; 8 positions agree with TRBD2. The germline gives CDR1 SGHVS, CDR2 FNYEAQ. V was pared by 2 bases and J by 9 bases, with 9 bases of the junction left unmatched. The CDR3 loop spans 15 amino acids. Written as DNA, the CDR3 is TGTGCCAGCAGCTTAAACGGGGCGGGAGGCCTTGAGCAGTTCTTC. Amino acids: CASSLNGAGGLEQFF.

This chain connects TRBV4-2 to TRBJ2-1; 11 nucleotides match TRBD2. The length of the CDR3 is 17 residues. The germline CDR1 and CDR2 sequences are LGHNA and YNFKEQ. The ends lost 1 base at V and 9 bases at J; junction bases unmatched: 11. CDR3 sequence reads: CASSQGGWLAGGTEQFF. As DNA, the CDR3 is TGTGCCAGCAGCCAAGGGGGGTGGCTAGCGGGAGGAACTGAGCAGTTCTTC.

CDR3 sequence (DNA): TGTGCCGCATCAGGGGTGGATGGCTACACCTTC. Encoded protein: CAASGVDGYTF. V gene TRBV19 combines with J gene TRBJ1-2; perhaps TRBD1 as D (6 bases). Germline CDR1 and CDR2: LNHDA and SQIVND (reference sequence). The length of the CDR3 is 11 residues. With 11 bases removed from V and 6 bases from J, the gap between germline ends came to 13 bases.

The chain is built from TRBV4-3 and TRBJ1-1; perhaps TRBD1 as D (5 bases). Trimming shortened V by 3 bases and J by 3 bases, and 14 bases separated the two germline ends. This CDR3 comprises 15 residues. CDR1 and CDR2 (germline): LGHNA, YSLEER. Written as DNA, the CDR3 is TGCGCCAGCAGCCAGCGACCCCAAGGGGACACTGAAGCTTTCTTT. It encodes CASSQRPQGDTEAFF.

This chain links TRBV9 with TRBJ2-1; D might be TRBD2 (5 bases). The CDR3 consists of 15 residues. Trimming removed 2 bases from V and 2 bases from J, with 11 bases in between. Germline CDR1 SGDLS, CDR2 YYNGEE. CDR3 sequence reads: CASSVRGDAYNEQFF. Here the CDR3 DNA reads TGTGCCAGCAGCGTCCGGGGAGACGCCTACAATGAGCAGTTCTTC.

This sequence joins TRBV9 and TRBJ2-3; 11 bases match TRBD1. Germline lookup yields CDR1 SGDLS and CDR2 YYNGEE. The V and J ends lost 0 bases and 4 bases, in that order; junction bases with no gene match: 4. The CDR3 contains 16 residues. CDR3 coding DNA: TGTGCCAGCAGCGTAGGCGGACAGGGGGCTGCAGATACGCAGTATTTT. It yields the protein CASSVGGQGAADTQYF.

The genes are TRBV2 and TRBJ1-5; 7 nucleotides line up with TRBD1. V gave up 3 bases and J gave up 6 bases; unmatched junction bases: 5. This CDR3 spans 14 amino acids. Germline values: CDR1 SNHLY, CDR2 FYNNEI. CDR3 sequence: CASSEGRGFQPQHF. The CDR3 DNA is TGTGCCAGCAGTGAGGGCAGGGGGTTTCAGCCCCAGCATTTT.

The rearrangement links TRBV5-1 to TRBJ2-2, with 7 nucleotides matching TRBD1. The CDR3 is made up of 16 amino acids. Germline assignment: CDR1 SGHRS and CDR2 YFSETQ. Trimming took 4 bases from V and 4 from J; bases not matched to a gene: 10. In DNA form, the CDR3 reads TGCGCCAGCAGCCCAGGAGAGGGGGCTGTCACCGGGGAGCTGTTTTTT. Its protein product is CASSPGEGAVTGELFF.

CDR3: CASSLGQGPTEAFF. CDR3 DNA sequence: TGTGCCAGTAGTCTCGGACAGGGACCCACTGAAGCTTTCTTT. V usage is TRBV19 and J usage is TRBJ1-1, with TRBD1 identical over 8 bases. The CDR3 runs 14 residues. Germline trimming cut 5 bases from V and 4 bases from J; bases unmatched to any gene: 6. Germline CDR1 reads LNHDA; CDR2 reads SQIVND (reference sequence).

The count of this clone is one. The J gene is TRBJ2-7, the V gene TRBV25-1; tentatively, D is TRBD1 (6 bases). V was cut by 7 bases and J by 7 bases, with 11 bases left in between. The germline V gene has CDR1 MGHDK and CDR2 SYGVNS. The CDR3 is 11 residues long. CDR3 coding DNA: TGTGCCAGCACCGAGAGGGGGGAGCAGTACTTC. Amino acids: CASTERGEQYF.

The chain uses TRBV7-2 and TRBJ2-7, with 8 bases matching TRBD1. With V trimmed by 0 bases and J by 5 bases, 3 bases remained unmatched. CDR1 is SGHTA and CDR2 is FQGNSA in the germline V gene. This CDR3 is built from 14 residues. The CDR3 bases are TGTGCCAGCAGCTTAGCGTGGACAGGGAACGAGCAGTACTTC. Translation gives CASSLAWTGNEQYF.

The genes are TRBV7-3 and TRBJ2-3; tentatively, D is TRBD1 (5 bases). The germline CDR1 and CDR2 sequences are SGHTA and FQGTGA. The CDR3 is 14 residues long. V lost 2 bases and J lost 6, with 12 bases in between. CDR3 protein: CASSLGGAVDTQYF. The CDR3 nucleotides read TGTGCCAGCAGCTTAGGTGGGGCTGTCGATACGCAGTATTTT.

This clone was found once. The chain couples TRBV7-2 to TRBJ1-3, with D maybe TRBD1 (6 bases). In germline, CDR1 is SGHTA, CDR2 FQGNSA. The CDR3 contains 15 residues. Between the trimmed V and J ends, which lost 1 base and 0 bases, there was a span of 7 bases. In DNA form, the CDR3 reads TGTGCCAGCAGCTTAGACAGGGACTCTGGAAACACCATATATTTT. Its protein is CASSLDRDSGNTIYF.

The chain employs TRBV29-1 and TRBJ1-1, with D maybe TRBD1 (6 bases). The germline gives CDR1 SQVTM, CDR2 ANQGSEA. The CDR3 has 14 residues. The V and J ends lost 2 bases and 0 bases respectively, with 10 bases between them. CDR3 DNA sequence: TGCAGCGTTGAAATTGGACAGCTGAACACTGAAGCTTTCTTT. Translated: CSVEIGQLNTEAFF.

This clone was seen only once. This rearrangement joins TRBV5-1 to TRBJ2-1, with a tentative D call TRBD2 (5 bases). The CDR3 totals 16 residues. Germline CDR1 SGHRS, CDR2 YFSETQ. V lost 5 bases and J lost 5, with 20 bases in between. The CDR3 is CASRLILDWINNEQFF. CDR3 in DNA: TGCGCCAGCAGACTAATCCTGGACTGGATTAACAATGAGCAGTTCTTC.

The chain is built from TRBV7-2 and TRBJ2-1; TRBD2 matches 14 bases. CDR3 size: 16 residues. In germline, CDR1 is SGHTA, CDR2 FQGNSA. J lost 3 bases, V lost 4 bases, and 2 bases had no gene match. CDR3 region: CASSSGLAGVYNEQFF. DNA of the CDR3: TGTGCCAGCAGCTCGGGACTAGCGGGAGTCTACAATGAGCAGTTCTTC.

This clone was seen a single time. This chain uses TRBV28 with TRBJ2-7, with TRBD2 matching over 11 bases. This CDR3 contains 13 residues. V shed 9 bases and J 5 bases; nucleotides not matched to a gene: 6. From germline, CDR1 is MDHEN and CDR2 SYDVKM. The CDR3: CASYLAGGDEQYF. The CDR3 DNA reads TGTGCCAGTTACCTAGCGGGAGGAGACGAGCAGTACTTC.

The chain carries TRBV13 and TRBJ1-1; D unclear. The V gene's germline CDR1 is PRHDT and CDR2 FYEKMQ (reference sequence). The CDR3 has 14 residues. Trimming stripped 0 bases from V and 5 bases from J, with 10 bases between. The CDR3 bases are TGTGCCAGCAGCTTAGGGGCGGATTTTACTGAAGCTTTCTTT. Its translation: CASSLGADFTEAFF.

This clone was recorded a few times. The chain couples TRBV2 to TRBJ1-3; D is perhaps TRBD1 (6 bases). The germline V gene encodes CDR1 SNHLY and CDR2 FYNNEI. V lost 7 bases and J lost 0, with 10 bases in between. The CDR3 has 14 residues. The CDR3 sequence: CASTRGGSGNTIYF. DNA of the CDR3: TGTGCCAGCACTAGAGGGGGCTCTGGAAACACCATATATTTT.

The rearrangement joins TRBV30 to TRBJ1-3; D gene ambiguous. The V gene's germline CDR1 is GTSNPN and CDR2 SVGIG (reference sequence). Between the trimmed V and J ends, which lost 4 bases and 3 bases, there was a span of 13 bases. There are 14 residues in the CDR3. CDR3 sequence (DNA): TGTGCCTGGACCCGTGGAGGTATTGGAAACACCATATATTTT. This encodes CAWTRGGIGNTIYF.

The chain couples TRBV29-1 to TRBJ2-5; a weak D match, TRBD1 (5 bases). Looked up from germline, CDR1 is SQVTM and CDR2 is ANQGSEA. The CDR3 is made up of 14 amino acids. V lost 7 bases and J 4 bases, leaving 19 bases between the germline ends. CDR3 region: CSAGHPGFGETQYF. DNA for the CDR3: TGCAGCGCTGGACACCCCGGGTTCGGAGAGACCCAGTACTTC.

The V and J genes are TRBV5-1 and TRBJ2-2, with TRBD1 matching over 11 bases. Trimming removed 4 bases from V and 5 bases from J; junction bases left unmatched: 7. This CDR3 contains 16 residues. CDR1 is SGHRS and CDR2 is YFSETQ in the germline V gene. In DNA, the CDR3 is TGCGCCAGCAGCCTCGGGACAGGGGGTCCGACCGGGGAGCTGTTTTTT. Protein: CASSLGTGGPTGELFF.

The chain links TRBV28 to TRBJ1-5; TRBD1 agrees at 8 bases. This CDR3 is 15 amino acids long. Losses at the gene ends were 4 bases for V and 6 bases for J; bases not matched to a gene: 8. CDR1 and CDR2 (germline): MDHEN, SYDVKM. CDR3 residues: CASSSLQGGGQPQHF. The CDR3 region has the DNA TGTGCCAGCAGTTCATTACAGGGGGGAGGTCAGCCCCAGCATTTT.

This chain links TRBV4-1 with TRBJ2-7; 7 bases map to TRBD2. Trimming took 2 bases from V and 0 from J; bases not matched to a gene: 16. CDR3 length: 19 residues. Germline-derived CDR1 and CDR2 are MGHRA and YSYEKL. The CDR3, as DNA: TGCGCCAGCAGCCAAAGATATCCCCCCGAGACTAGCAACTCCTACGAGCAGTACTTC. This encodes CASSQRYPPETSNSYEQYF.

The V call is TRBV5-1, the J call TRBJ2-1; 9 bases align to TRBD1. The CDR3 is 14 residues long. Losses at the gene ends were 3 bases for V and 4 bases for J; bases not matched to a gene: 2. Germline V gene lookup returns CDR1 SGHRS and CDR2 YFSETQ. CDR3: CASSSGTGYNEQFF. CDR3 DNA sequence: TGCGCCAGCAGCTCGGGGACAGGGTACAATGAGCAGTTCTTC.

This chain links TRBV6-1 with TRBJ2-7; D might be TRBD2 (6 bases). The CDR3 loop spans 14 amino acids. The germline CDR1 and CDR2 sequences are MNHNS and SASEGT. V dropped 5 bases and J dropped 4 bases, with 15 bases sitting between them. The CDR3 coding sequence is TGTGCCAGCAGTCCCCGGGGAGGCAGTTACGAGCAGTACTTC. It translates to CASSPRGGSYEQYF.

This clone was observed a few times. The chain combines TRBV18 with TRBJ2-7; TRBD1 aligns across 9 bases. This CDR3 is built from 16 residues. The V gene end was trimmed by 0 bases and the J gene end by 4 bases; junction bases not matched to a gene: 7. Germline V CDR1 and CDR2: KGHSH, LQKENI. The CDR3 loop is CASSPPGQGSPYEQYF. CDR3 bases: TGTGCCAGCTCACCACCCGGACAGGGGTCGCCGTACGAGCAGTACTTC.

The chain couples TRBV12-5 to TRBJ2-1, with TRBD2 identical over 7 bases. Germline CDR1 reads LGHNT; CDR2 reads FRNRAP. The CDR3 is 12 amino acids. The J segment lost 10 bases and the V segment lost 5 bases, leaving 5 bases of the junction unmatched. CDR3 in DNA: TGTGCTAGTGGTCCTGAAGCGGGAGAGCAGTTCTTC. This codes for CASGPEAGEQFF. Full variable domain (outside the CDR3, taken from reference TRBV12-5 and TRBJ2-1): DARVTQTPRHKVTEMGQEVTMRCQPILGHNTVFWYRQTMMQGLELLAYFRNRAPLDDSGMPKDRFSAEMPDATLATLKIQPSEPRDSAVYFCASGPEAGEQFFGPGTRLTVL.

V usage is TRBV28 and J usage is TRBJ1-5, with 7 positions matching TRBD1. The CDR3 has 14 amino acids. Per germline, CDR1 MDHEN and CDR2 SYDVKM. Unmatched junction bases numbered 9, after V lost 2 bases and J lost 11 bases. In nucleotides, the CDR3 is TGTGCCAGCAGTTTACAAGGACAGGCCGGGACCCAGCATTTT. Translating it yields CASSLQGQAGTQHF.

Details on this clone: Other DNA sequences in the same sample also yield this CDR3. This sequence joins TRBV4-1 and TRBJ2-1; TRBD2 is a possible D gene (6 bases). The V gene's germline CDR1 is MGHRA and CDR2 YSYEKL. V lost 5 bases, J lost 4 bases, and 12 bases lay in between. The CDR3 loop spans 14 amino acids. Here the CDR3 DNA reads TGCGCCAGCAGCTTACTTGGGACTTACAATGAGCAGTTCTTC. This gives the protein CASSLLGTYNEQFF.